This TCR beta chain was retrieved from a study of Ad26.COV2.S vaccination and SARS-CoV-2 variants. Note on this clone: Its target is not known.

Study observations and caveats: Recipients of vaccine and of placebo showed similar breadth of their non-spike TCR repertoires. CD8+ and CD4+ T cells specific for spike reportedly responded with substantial breadth after vaccination.

TCRdb's table, derived via immunoSEQ multiplex PCR, lists solely in-frame clones and lacks some. The profile covers some 190,000 clones, with approximately 88% appearing a single time and about 5.5% taken by the ten largest. Germline V gene lookup returns CDR1 LGHNT and CDR2 FRNRAP. CDR3 length equals 16 residues. With 4 bases clipped from V and 0 bases from J, the junction kept 4 bases outside the gene matches. V and J are TRBV12-5 and TRBJ1-4; 8 nucleotides line up with TRBD1. The source of this sequence is a human donor who had recovered from COVID-19. The sequences come from peripheral blood, collected after recovery from COVID-19. CDR3 DNA sequence: TGTGCTAGTGGTTCCCAGACAGGGGCAACTAATGAAAAACTGTTTTTT. As protein: CASGSQTGATNEKLFF. Together with reference TRBV12-5 and TRBJ1-4, the CDR3 gives the full variable domain: DARVTQTPRHKVTEMGQEVTMRCQPILGHNTVFWYRQTMMQGLELLAYFRNRAPLDDSGMPKDRFSAEMPDATLATLKIQPSEPRDSAVYFCASGSQTGATNEKLFFGSGTQLSVL.